This passage covers 18 T cell receptor beta chains from one sample sequenced in a study of T-cell memory formation after mild COVID-19 (dated by TCRdb to the early 2020s). The library came from 5' RACE. The listed sequencing device is Illumina NovaSeq 6000. The raw public data were reprocessed by TCRdb itself: fastp quality trimming at Q25, MiXCR clonotype calling, in-frame beta chains only. Entries that share a CDR3 protein sequence are merged under the most common genes and DNA. Here the sample has some 270,000 distinct CDR3 sequences; 15% occur a single time. 2% to 2.5% of the sample lies in the top ten. The sequenced material came from PBMCs or a T cell subset sorted from them (not recorded which). Receptor source: an adult woman who had mild COVID-19 (a few samples of this study predate the infection). The sample titles of this study are shuffled in the database, so cell type and time point are left out; the donor was told from shared clones.

The chain uses TRBV10-3 and TRBJ1-5; D is perhaps TRBD1 (5 bases). Per the germline V gene, CDR1 is ENHRY and CDR2 is SYGVKD. V was clipped by 0 bases and J by 6 bases, with 9 bases between them. CDR3 size: 14 residues. DNA for the CDR3: TGTGCCATCAGTGAGTCTAGGGGCGGTCAGCCCCAGCATTTT. It translates to CAISESRGGQPQHF.

The table lists this clonotype with a few counts. J is TRBJ1-2 and V is TRBV7-2; unclear D gene. The CDR3 totals 13 residues. Trimming pared 5 bases from V and 5 bases from J, leaving 12 bases between. Germline loops: CDR1 SGHTA, CDR2 FQGNSA. The CDR3 sequence is CASSEAGSYGYTF. The CDR3 DNA reads as TGTGCCAGCAGCGAGGCCGGTAGTTATGGCTACACCTTC.

The rearrangement uses TRBV30 and TRBJ2-1; D unresolved. Germline loops: CDR1 GTSNPN, CDR2 SVGIG (reference sequence). The CDR3 is 14 residues long. The V end was cut by 1 base, the J end by 4 bases, with 11 bases between. The CDR3 DNA is TGTGCCTGGAGTGAAGGTATCAGTTACAATGAGCAGTTCTTC. Its protein product is CAWSEGISYNEQFF.

The genes are TRBV3-1 and TRBJ1-2; D possibly corresponds to TRBD1 (6 bases). From germline, CDR1 is LGHDT and CDR2 YNNKEL (reference sequence). The CDR3 runs 14 residues. Trimming cost V 3 bases and J 5 bases, with 13 bases left between them. CDR3 coding DNA: TGTGCCAGCAGCCATGTGGACAGATCGTATGGCTACACCTTC. Amino acids: CASSHVDRSYGYTF.

This clonotype showed up just a few times. This rearrangement joins TRBV7-3 to TRBJ2-2, with no clear D. With 3 bases removed from V and 0 bases from J, the gap between germline ends came to 5 bases. Germline values: CDR1 SGHTA, CDR2 FQGTGA. This CDR3 is 14 amino acids long. This chain's CDR3 is CASSFGTNTGELFF. For the CDR3, the DNA is TGTGCCAGCAGCTTTGGAACGAACACCGGGGAGCTGTTTTTT.

This clonotype has just a few counts. V and J are TRBV24-1 and TRBJ2-5; TRBD1 aligns across 7 bases. Germline V lookup: CDR1 KGHDR, CDR2 SFDVKD. The ends lost 4 bases at V and 5 bases at J; junction bases unmatched: 6. The CDR3 contains 14 residues. This chain's CDR3 is CATSEGDRRETQYF. CDR3 in DNA: TGTGCCACCAGTGAAGGGGACAGAAGGGAGACCCAGTACTTC.

The chain joins TRBV11-2 to TRBJ2-2; the D is unclear. Germline CDR1 is SGHAT and CDR2 is FQNNGV. CDR3 length: 15 residues. V lost 1 base to trimming and J lost 0 bases, with 6 bases between them. CDR3 sequence reads: CASSLGPTNTGELFF. In DNA, the CDR3 is TGTGCCAGCAGCTTAGGTCCGACGAACACCGGGGAGCTGTTTTTT.

This sequence joins TRBV12-3 or TRBV12-4 and TRBJ2-7; D unresolved. The CDR3 length is 12 residues. Trimming stripped 6 bases from V and 3 bases from J, with 9 bases between. CDR3 protein: CASRQRDYEQYF. CDR3 sequence (DNA): TGTGCCAGCAGACAAAGGGACTACGAGCAGTACTTC.

The rearrangement uses TRBV11-3 and TRBJ2-3; D perhaps matches TRBD2 (7 bases). The ends were cut back, 4 bases at V and 6 bases at J, with 17 bases in the middle. Germline CDR1 SGHNT, CDR2 YENEEA. The CDR3 totals 15 residues. The CDR3, as DNA: TGTGCCAGCAGCTCGGGCGGGGGCTCCACGGATACGCAGTATTTT. Protein: CASSSGGGSTDTQYF.

This clonotype was seen ten or more times. The chain uses TRBV20-1 and TRBJ2-1; 8 bases fit TRBD2. Germline assignment: CDR1 DFQATT and CDR2 SNEGSKA (reference sequence). J lost 0 bases, V lost 6 bases, and 7 bases had no gene match. This CDR3 is built from 15 residues. This chain's CDR3 is CSANQRGSSYNEQFF. The CDR3 region has the DNA TGCAGTGCAAATCAGCGGGGGAGCTCCTACAATGAGCAGTTCTTC.

J is TRBJ2-1 and V is TRBV29-1; perhaps TRBD2 as D (5 bases). V was clipped by 6 bases and J by 0 bases, with 15 bases between them. Germline CDR1 SQVTM, CDR2 ANQGSEA. The CDR3 is 15 amino acids. As DNA, the CDR3 is TGCAGCGTCTTAAAGCCGGGGTACTCCTACAATGAGCAGTTCTTC. Translated, it gives CSVLKPGYSYNEQFF.

This clonotype was counted a few times. V gene TRBV11-2 combines with J gene TRBJ1-1; D unresolved. V was cut by 0 bases and J by 5 bases, with 10 bases left in between. The V gene's germline CDR1 is SGHAT and CDR2 FQNNGV. The CDR3 spans 14 residues. The CDR3 bases are TGTGCCAGCAGCTTAGATCCAAGGGATACTGAAGCTTTCTTT. Protein product: CASSLDPRDTEAFF. The full variable domain, its missing parts supplied by reference TRBV11-2 and TRBJ1-1, is EAGVAQSPRYKIIEKRQSVAFWCNPISGHATLYWYQQILGQGPKLLIQFQNNGVVDDSQLPKDRFSAERLKGVDSTLKIQPAKLEDSAVYLCASSLDPRDTEAFFGQGTRLTVV.

The sample holds a few counts of this clonotype. The CDR3 loop is CASRSTGGRYEQYF. In DNA form, the CDR3 reads TGCGCCAGCAGGTCAACGGGGGGCCGGTACGAGCAGTACTTC. The chain combines TRBV5-1 with TRBJ2-7; the D gene is possibly TRBD2 (7 bases). Trimming stripped 5 bases from V and 4 bases from J, with 16 bases between. This CDR3 has 14 amino acids. In germline, CDR1 is SGHRS, CDR2 YFSETQ.

This clonotype was seen a handful of times. The V gene is TRBV28, the J gene TRBJ2-6, with D uncertain. There are 15 residues in the CDR3. V was clipped by 1 base and J by 4 bases, with 8 bases between them. Germline lookup yields CDR1 MDHEN and CDR2 SYDVKM. Here the CDR3 DNA reads TGTGCCAGCAGTTTATATAGCTCCGGGGCCAACGTCCTGACTTTC. This translates into CASSLYSSGANVLTF.

This clonotype appeared a few times. The chain has TRBV9 and TRBJ1-6; no definite D call. The CDR3 covers 14 residues. V gave up 4 bases and J gave up 7 bases, with 12 bases separating them. The germline V gene encodes CDR1 SGDLS and CDR2 YYNGEE. This chain's CDR3 is CASSLGEKNSPLHF. CDR3 in DNA: TGTGCCAGCAGCCTCGGGGAGAAAAATTCACCCCTCCACTTT.

V usage is TRBV5-1 and J usage is TRBJ2-7, with 10 bases that match TRBD1. The V gene's germline CDR1 is SGHRS and CDR2 YFSETQ. V lost 6 bases, J lost 2 bases, and 5 bases stayed unmatched. The CDR3 has 14 residues. The CDR3 bases are TGCGCCAGCAAAGCCGGGACAGGGGCCTACGAGCAGTACTTC. Its translation: CASKAGTGAYEQYF.

The chain couples TRBV4-1 to TRBJ1-3; 9 bases fit TRBD1. The CDR3 loop spans 12 amino acids. Germline trimming cut 1 base from V and 12 bases from J; bases unmatched to any gene: 1. Germline values: CDR1 MGHRA, CDR2 YSYEKL. CDR3 DNA sequence: TGCGCCAGCAGCCAAGCGACAGGGGGCATATATTTT. Translated, it gives CASSQATGGIYF.

V usage is TRBV11-3 and J usage is TRBJ2-1, with TRBD2 matching 13 bases. Germline trimming cut 5 bases from V and 4 bases from J; bases unmatched to any gene: 8. Germline loops: CDR1 SGHNT, CDR2 YENEEA. This CDR3 region has 17 residues. CDR3 in DNA: TGTGCCAGCAGCCCAGGTCCGGGACTAGCGGGATACAATGAGCAGTTCTTC. Residues: CASSPGPGLAGYNEQFF.